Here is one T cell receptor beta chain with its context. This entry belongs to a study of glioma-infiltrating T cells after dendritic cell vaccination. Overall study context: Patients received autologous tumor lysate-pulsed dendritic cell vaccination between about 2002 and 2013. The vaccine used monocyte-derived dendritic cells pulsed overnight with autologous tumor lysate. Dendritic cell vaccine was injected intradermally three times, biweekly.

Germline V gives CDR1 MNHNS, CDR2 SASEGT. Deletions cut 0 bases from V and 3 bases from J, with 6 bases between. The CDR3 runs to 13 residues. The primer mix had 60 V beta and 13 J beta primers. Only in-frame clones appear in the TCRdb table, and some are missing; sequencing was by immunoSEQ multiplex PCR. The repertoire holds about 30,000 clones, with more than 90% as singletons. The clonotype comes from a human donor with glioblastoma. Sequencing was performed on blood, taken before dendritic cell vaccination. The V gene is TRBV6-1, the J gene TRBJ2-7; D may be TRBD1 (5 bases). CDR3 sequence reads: CASSEAGVYEQYF. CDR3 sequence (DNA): TGTGCCAGCAGTGAAGCAGGGGTCTACGAGCAGTACTTC.